These 6 T cell receptor beta chains originate from one sample sequenced in a study of T cells after yellow fever vaccination. TCRdb fed the 5' RACE reads into MiXCR, producing one record per CDR3 protein. The table shows under 300,000 distinct CDR3 sequences, with about 7% occurring only once. Sequencing was performed on CD4+ T cells sorted from PBMCs, taken 15 days after the yellow fever booster vaccination. Receptors were obtained from a man younger than 40 who received the YFV17D yellow fever vaccine.

This clonotype has a count of ten or more. This chain uses TRBV20-1 with TRBJ2-1; 7 nucleotides match TRBD2. Germline V gene lookup returns CDR1 DFQATT and CDR2 SNEGSKA (reference sequence). The V and J ends lost 6 bases and 5 bases, in that order; junction bases with no gene match: 7. This CDR3 comprises 13 residues. Here the CDR3 reads CSAVSGRDNEQFF. Here the CDR3 DNA reads TGCAGTGCCGTTTCGGGGAGGGACAATGAGCAGTTCTTC.

This clonotype was recorded many times. V is TRBV5-5 and J is TRBJ1-6; D possibly corresponds to TRBD1 (6 bases). The V gene lost 6 bases and the J gene lost 3 bases, with 13 bases spanning the gap. The CDR3 consists of 15 residues. Germline assignment: CDR1 SGHKS and CDR2 YYEKEE (reference sequence). DNA for the CDR3: TGTGCCAGCAACGAGAAGACAGGCTATAATTCACCCCTCCACTTT. Translation: CASNEKTGYNSPLHF.

The chain employs TRBV7-2 and TRBJ2-7; D is undetermined. Trimming took off 3 bases at V and 2 bases at J, with 14 bases between the two ends. CDR3 length: 15 amino acids. The germline V gene encodes CDR1 SGHTA and CDR2 FQGNSA. CDR3 DNA sequence: TGTGCCAGCAGCTTGGGCACCACGCTAACCTACGAGCAGTACTTC. It codes for CASSLGTTLTYEQYF.

The gene calls are TRBV23-1 and TRBJ2-7; 8 positions agree with TRBD1. TRBV23-1 is given ORF status, its function remaining uncertain. V lost 3 bases, J lost 1 base, and 11 bases stayed unmatched. The CDR3 is made up of 17 amino acids. CDR3 sequence (DNA): TGCGCCAGCAGTCACAGGGTATGCGGACAGGGTTCCTACGAGCAGTACTTC. It codes for CASSHRVCGQGSYEQYF.

This clonotype was counted ten times or more. The chain employs TRBV29-1 and TRBJ2-1; unclear D gene. This CDR3 spans 11 amino acids. V was shortened by 2 bases and J by 12 bases, with 11 bases between the two germline ends. Germline V gene data show CDR1 as SQVTM and CDR2 as ANQGSEA. CDR3 region: CSVESLGGQFF. The CDR3, as DNA: TGCAGCGTTGAATCGTTAGGTGGGCAGTTCTTC.

This clonotype was found a few times. As DNA, the CDR3 is TGTGCCAGCAGTGTACAGGGGGCGCAACAAGTGGGTGGCTACACCTTC. Its protein is CASSVQGAQQVGGYTF. The chain combines TRBV27 with TRBJ1-2, with 9 bases identical to TRBD1. Trimming took 5 bases from V and 7 from J; bases not matched to a gene: 14. The length of the CDR3 is 16 residues. Germline CDR1 and CDR2: MNHEY and SMNVEV (reference sequence).